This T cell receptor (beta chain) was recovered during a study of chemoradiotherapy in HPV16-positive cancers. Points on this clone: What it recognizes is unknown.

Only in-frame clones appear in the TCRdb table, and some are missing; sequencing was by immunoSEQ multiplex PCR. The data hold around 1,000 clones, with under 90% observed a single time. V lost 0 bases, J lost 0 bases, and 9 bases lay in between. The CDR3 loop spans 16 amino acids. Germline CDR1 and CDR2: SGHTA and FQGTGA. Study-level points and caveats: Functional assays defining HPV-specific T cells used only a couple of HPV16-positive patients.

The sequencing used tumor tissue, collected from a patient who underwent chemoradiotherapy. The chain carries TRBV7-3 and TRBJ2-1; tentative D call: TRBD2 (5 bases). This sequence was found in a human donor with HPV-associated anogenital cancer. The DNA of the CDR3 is TGTGCCAGCAGCTTAACGGTGGGGAGCTCCTACAATGAGCAGTTCTTC. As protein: CASSLTVGSSYNEQFF. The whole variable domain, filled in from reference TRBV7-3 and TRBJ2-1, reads GAGVSQTPSNKVTEKGKYVELRCDPISGHTALYWYRQSLGQGPEFLIYFQGTGAADDSGLPNDRFFAVRPEGSVSTLKIQRTERGDSAVYLCASSLTVGSSYNEQFFGPGTRLTVL.